This entry features one T cell receptor (beta chain) sequence. The sample is drawn from a study of blood T cell repertoires in COVID-19. Per the germline V gene, CDR1 is SQVTM and CDR2 is ANQGSEA. Trimming took 7 bases from V and 2 from J; bases not matched to a gene: 6. The CDR3 is 13 residues long. Allocation to cohorts depended on clinical history reported by the participants. Original methodology: Estimation of nucleated cell counts was performed using reference gene primer amplification. Method: immunoSEQ multiplex PCR; TCRdb's copy keeps in-frame clones and lacks some. Clone size and the V and J calls come from that table; the DNA yielded D and trimming. The sample lists about 210,000 clones; approximately 80% were seen once.

Sequencing was done on a sample of PBMCs or T cells enriched from blood (not recorded which). The source of this sequence is a woman aged 45 to 65 with acute COVID-19. J is TRBJ1-1 and V is TRBV29-1; 8 nucleotides match TRBD1. The CDR3 DNA follows: TGCAGCGCTGTTGGACAGGGTAACACTGAAGCTTTCTTT. This encodes CSAVGQGNTEAFF.